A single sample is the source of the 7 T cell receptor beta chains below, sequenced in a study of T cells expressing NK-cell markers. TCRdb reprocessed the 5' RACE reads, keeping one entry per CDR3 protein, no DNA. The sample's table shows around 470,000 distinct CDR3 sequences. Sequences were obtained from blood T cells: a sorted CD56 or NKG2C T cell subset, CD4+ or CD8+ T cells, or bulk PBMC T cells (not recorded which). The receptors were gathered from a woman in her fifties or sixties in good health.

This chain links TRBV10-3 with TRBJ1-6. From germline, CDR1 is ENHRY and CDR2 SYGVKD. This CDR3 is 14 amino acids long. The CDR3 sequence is CAISGDLTNSPLHF.

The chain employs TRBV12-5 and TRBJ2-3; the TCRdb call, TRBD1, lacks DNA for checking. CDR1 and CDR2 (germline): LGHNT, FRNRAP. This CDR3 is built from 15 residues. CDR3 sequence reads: CASRTGVPSTDTQYF. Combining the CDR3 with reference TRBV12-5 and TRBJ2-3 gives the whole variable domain DARVTQTPRHKVTEMGQEVTMRCQPILGHNTVFWYRQTMMQGLELLAYFRNRAPLDDSGMPKDRFSAEMPDATLATLKIQPSEPRDSAVYFCASRTGVPSTDTQYFGPGTRLTVL.

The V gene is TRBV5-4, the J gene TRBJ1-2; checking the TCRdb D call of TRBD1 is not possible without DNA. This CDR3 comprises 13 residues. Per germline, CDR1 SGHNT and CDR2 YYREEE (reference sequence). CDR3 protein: CASSLIGKSGYPF.

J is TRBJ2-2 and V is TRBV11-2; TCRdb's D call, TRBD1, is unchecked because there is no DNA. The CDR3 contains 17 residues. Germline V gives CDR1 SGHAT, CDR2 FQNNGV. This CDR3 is CASSPVRARGPTGELFF.

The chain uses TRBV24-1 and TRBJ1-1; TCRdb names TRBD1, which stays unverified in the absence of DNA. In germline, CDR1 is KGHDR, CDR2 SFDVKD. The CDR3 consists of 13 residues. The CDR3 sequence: CATKRGPETEAFF.

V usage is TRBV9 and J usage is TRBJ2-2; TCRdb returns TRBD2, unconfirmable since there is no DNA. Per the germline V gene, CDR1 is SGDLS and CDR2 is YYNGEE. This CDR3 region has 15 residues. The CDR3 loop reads CASSNSGRSTGELFF.

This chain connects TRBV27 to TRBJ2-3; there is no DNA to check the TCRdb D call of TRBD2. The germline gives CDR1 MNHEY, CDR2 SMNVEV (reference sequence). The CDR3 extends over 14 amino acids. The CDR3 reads CASSWDSGTDTQYF.